The 9 T cell receptor beta chains presented below share a single source sample, sequenced in a study of T cell responses to AZD1222 COVID-19 vaccine. Using immunoSEQ multiplex PCR, the repertoire was profiled, and TCRdb retains in-frame clones only, with some absent. The repertoire holds around 120,000 clones, about 90% seen once, with 1.1% in the top ten. Sequenced here: peripheral blood, sampled on day 0 of AZD1222 vaccination. The origin of the receptors is an adult in good health.

CDR3 loop: CASRGGGTVDQPQHF. Here the CDR3 DNA reads TGTGCCAGCAGAGGGGGGGGGACAGTCGATCAGCCCCAGCATTTT. This sequence joins TRBV28 and TRBJ1-5, with 7 bases matching TRBD1. Losses at the gene ends were 6 bases for V and 5 bases for J; bases not matched to a gene: 10. CDR3 length: 15 amino acids. CDR1 is MDHEN and CDR2 is SYDVKM in the germline V gene.

This chain uses TRBV5-1 with TRBJ2-7; D call uncertain. The CDR3 covers 14 residues. Trimming cost V 4 bases and J 0 bases, with 11 bases left between them. Germline CDR1 SGHRS, CDR2 YFSETQ. CDR3 sequence: CASSPRRASYEQYF. For the CDR3, the DNA is TGCGCCAGCAGCCCTCGGAGAGCCTCCTACGAGCAGTACTTC.

This clone was counted only a few times. V is TRBV16 and J is TRBJ1-6; 7 nucleotides align to TRBD1. Germline CDR1 KGHSY, CDR2 FQNENV. With V trimmed by 0 bases and J by 4 bases, 9 bases remained unmatched. There are 18 residues in the CDR3. The CDR3 sequence: CASSQSSTGDLYNSPLHF. The CDR3 bases are TGTGCCAGCAGCCAATCATCTACAGGGGATCTTTATAATTCACCCCTCCACTTT.

Note on this clone: The same CDR3 is also encoded by other DNA sequences in this sample. The chain employs TRBV24-1 and TRBJ2-2; no firm D call. V lost 4 bases, J lost 0 bases, and 2 bases lay in between. This CDR3 contains 13 residues. CDR1 is KGHDR and CDR2 is SFDVKD in the germline V gene. This CDR3 is CATSETNTGELFF. As DNA, the CDR3 is TGTGCCACCAGTGAGACGAACACCGGGGAGCTGTTTTTT.

The chain uses TRBV28 and TRBJ1-1, with D unresolved. CDR1 and CDR2 from the germline V gene are MDHEN and SYDVKM. V was clipped by 2 bases and J by 7 bases, with 14 bases between them. This CDR3 has 14 amino acids. This CDR3 is CASSLAGSVFEAFF. DNA for the CDR3: TGTGCCAGCAGTTTAGCGGGTTCCGTTTTTGAAGCTTTCTTT.

The chain is built from TRBV12-5 and TRBJ1-5; TRBD1 is a possible D gene (6 bases). Germline values: CDR1 LGHNT, CDR2 FRNRAP. Trimming removed 6 bases at V and 1 base at J, with 22 bases between. This CDR3 has 18 amino acids. CDR3 sequence: CASGETGATSYSNQPQHF. CDR3 bases: TGTGCTAGTGGGGAGACAGGAGCAACCAGTTACAGCAATCAGCCCCAGCATTTT.

This chain joins TRBV6-1 and TRBJ1-2; tentatively, D is TRBD1 (5 bases). This CDR3 comprises 14 residues. Germline V gene sequence: CDR1 MNHNS, CDR2 SASEGT. V lost 5 bases and J 2 bases, leaving 12 bases between the germline ends. The CDR3 loop is CASSTLWGNYGYTF. The CDR3 nucleotides are TGTGCCAGCAGTACCCTCTGGGGGAACTATGGCTACACCTTC.

This chain connects TRBV6-5 to TRBJ1-1; unclear D gene. CDR1 and CDR2 from the germline V gene are MNHEY and SVGAGI. This CDR3 comprises 13 residues. V lost 7 bases and J lost 3, with 12 bases in between. CDR3 bases: TGTGCCAGCAAGGAGGGTTTAGACACTGAAGCTTTCTTT. Encoded protein: CASKEGLDTEAFF.

This clone turned up a few times. The V and J genes are TRBV11-2 and TRBJ2-7; D is ambiguous. This CDR3 is built from 14 residues. Deletions cut 5 bases from V and 6 bases from J, with 17 bases between. Germline CDR1 SGHAT, CDR2 FQNNGV. The CDR3 loop reads CASSTLHSTAEQYF. As DNA, the CDR3 is TGTGCCAGCAGCACACTTCATTCTACCGCCGAGCAGTACTTC.